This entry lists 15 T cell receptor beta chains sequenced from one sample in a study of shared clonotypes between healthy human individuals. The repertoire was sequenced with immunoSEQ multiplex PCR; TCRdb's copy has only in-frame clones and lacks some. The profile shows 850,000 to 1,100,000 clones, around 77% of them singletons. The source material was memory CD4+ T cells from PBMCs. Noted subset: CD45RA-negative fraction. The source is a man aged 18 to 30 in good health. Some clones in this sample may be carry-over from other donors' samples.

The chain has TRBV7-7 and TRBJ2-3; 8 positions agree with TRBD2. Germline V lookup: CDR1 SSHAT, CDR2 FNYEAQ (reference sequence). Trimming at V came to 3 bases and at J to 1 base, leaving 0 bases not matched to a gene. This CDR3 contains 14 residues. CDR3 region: CASSLTSGTDTQYF. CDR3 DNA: TGTGCCAGCAGCTTGACTAGCGGCACAGATACGCAGTATTTT.

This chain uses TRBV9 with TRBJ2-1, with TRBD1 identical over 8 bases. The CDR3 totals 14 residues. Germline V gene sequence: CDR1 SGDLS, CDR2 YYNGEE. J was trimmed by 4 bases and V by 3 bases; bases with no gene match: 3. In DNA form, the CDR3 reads TGTGCCAGCAGCGCAAACAGGGGGTACAATGAGCAGTTCTTC. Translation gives CASSANRGYNEQFF.

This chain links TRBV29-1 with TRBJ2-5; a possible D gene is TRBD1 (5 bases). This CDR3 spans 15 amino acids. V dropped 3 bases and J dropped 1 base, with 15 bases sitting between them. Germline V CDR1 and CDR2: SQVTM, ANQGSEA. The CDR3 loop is CSVDSQGHAQETQYF. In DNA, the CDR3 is TGCAGCGTTGATTCCCAGGGCCATGCCCAAGAGACCCAGTACTTC.

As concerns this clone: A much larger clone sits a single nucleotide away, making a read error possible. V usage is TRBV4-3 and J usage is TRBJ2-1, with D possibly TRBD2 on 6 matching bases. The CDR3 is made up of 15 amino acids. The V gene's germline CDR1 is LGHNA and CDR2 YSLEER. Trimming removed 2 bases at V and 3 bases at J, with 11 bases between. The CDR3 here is CASSQIRGNYNEQFF. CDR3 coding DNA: TGCGCCAGCAGCCAAATACGGGGGAACTACAATGAGCAGTTCTTC.

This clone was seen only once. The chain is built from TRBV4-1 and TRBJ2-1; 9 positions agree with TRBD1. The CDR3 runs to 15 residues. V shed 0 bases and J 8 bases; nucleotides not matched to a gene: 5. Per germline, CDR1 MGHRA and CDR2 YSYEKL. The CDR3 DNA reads TGCGCCAGCAGCCAAGACGGACAGGGGATGGATGAGCAGTTCTTC. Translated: CASSQDGQGMDEQFF.

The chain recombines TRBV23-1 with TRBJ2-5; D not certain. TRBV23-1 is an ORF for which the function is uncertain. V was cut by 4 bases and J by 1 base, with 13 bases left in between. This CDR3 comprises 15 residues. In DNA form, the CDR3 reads TGCGCCAGCAGTCGGGTAAACAGTACCCAAGAGACCCAGTACTTC. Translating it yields CASSRVNSTQETQYF.

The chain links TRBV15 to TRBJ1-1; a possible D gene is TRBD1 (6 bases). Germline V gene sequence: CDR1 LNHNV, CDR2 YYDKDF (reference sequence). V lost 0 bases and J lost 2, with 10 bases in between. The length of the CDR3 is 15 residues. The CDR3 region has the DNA TGTGCCACCAGCAGAGATCTGGGGGCCAACACTGAAGCTTTCTTT. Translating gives CATSRDLGANTEAFF. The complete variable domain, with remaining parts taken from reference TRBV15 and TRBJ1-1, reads DAMVIQNPRYQVTQFGKPVTLSCSQTLNHNVMYWYQQKSSQAPKLLFHYYDKDFNNEADTPDNFQSRRPNTSFCFLDIRSPGLGDTAMYLCATSRDLGANTEAFFGQGTRLTVV.

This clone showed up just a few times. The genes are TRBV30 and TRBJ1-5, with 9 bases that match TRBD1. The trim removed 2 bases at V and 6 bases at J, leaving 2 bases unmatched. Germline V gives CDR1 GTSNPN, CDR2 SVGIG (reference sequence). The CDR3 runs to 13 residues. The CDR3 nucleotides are TGTGCCTGGAGTCTGACAGGGGGTCAGCCCCAGCATTTT. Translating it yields CAWSLTGGQPQHF.

CDR3 nucleotides: TGTGCCAGCAGCCGAGCGGGAGGGAGGAATGAGCAGTTCTTC. It translates to CASSRAGGRNEQFF. This rearrangement joins TRBV5-4 to TRBJ2-1, with TRBD2 identical over 10 bases. In germline, CDR1 is SGHNT, CDR2 YYREEE (reference sequence). The CDR3 totals 14 residues. The V segment lost 4 bases and the J segment 7 bases; nucleotides outside the gene matches: 5.

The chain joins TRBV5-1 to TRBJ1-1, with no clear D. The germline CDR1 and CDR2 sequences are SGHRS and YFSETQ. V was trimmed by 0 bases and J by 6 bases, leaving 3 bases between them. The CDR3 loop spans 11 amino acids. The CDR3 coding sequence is TGCGCCAGCAGCTTGGACTCTGAAGCTTTCTTT. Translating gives CASSLDSEAFF. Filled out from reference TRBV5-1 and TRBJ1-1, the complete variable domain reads KAGVTQTPRYLIKTRGQQVTLSCSPISGHRSVSWYQQTPGQGLQFLFEYFSETQRNKGNFPGRFSGRQFSNSRSEMNVSTLELGDSALYLCASSLDSEAFFGQGTRLTVV.

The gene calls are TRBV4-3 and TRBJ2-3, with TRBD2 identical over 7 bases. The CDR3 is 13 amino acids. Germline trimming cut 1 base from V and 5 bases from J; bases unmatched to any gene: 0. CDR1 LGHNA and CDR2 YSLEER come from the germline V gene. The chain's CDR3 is CASSQGEGDTQYF. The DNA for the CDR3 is TGCGCCAGCAGCCAAGGGGAGGGAGATACGCAGTATTTT.

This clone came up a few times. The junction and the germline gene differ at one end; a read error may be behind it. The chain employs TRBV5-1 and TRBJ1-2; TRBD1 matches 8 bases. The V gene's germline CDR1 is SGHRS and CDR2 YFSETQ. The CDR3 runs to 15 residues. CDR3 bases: TGCGCCAGCAGCCCGGGACAGGCAAACTCGTATGGCTATACCTTC. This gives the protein CASSPGQANSYGYTF.

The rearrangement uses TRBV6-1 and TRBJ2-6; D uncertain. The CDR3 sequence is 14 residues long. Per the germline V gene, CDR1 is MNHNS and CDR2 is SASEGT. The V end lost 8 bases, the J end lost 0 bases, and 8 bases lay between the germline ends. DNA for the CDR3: TGTGCCAGCGCGGAAGTCTCTGGGGCCAACGTCCTGACTTTC. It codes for CASAEVSGANVLTF.

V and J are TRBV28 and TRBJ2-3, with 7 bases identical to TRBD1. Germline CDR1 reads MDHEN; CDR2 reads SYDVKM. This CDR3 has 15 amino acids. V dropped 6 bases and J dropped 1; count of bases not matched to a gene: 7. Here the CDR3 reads CASRRGTGGTDTQYF. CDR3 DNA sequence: TGTGCCAGCAGGAGGGGCACAGGGGGCACAGATACGCAGTATTTT.

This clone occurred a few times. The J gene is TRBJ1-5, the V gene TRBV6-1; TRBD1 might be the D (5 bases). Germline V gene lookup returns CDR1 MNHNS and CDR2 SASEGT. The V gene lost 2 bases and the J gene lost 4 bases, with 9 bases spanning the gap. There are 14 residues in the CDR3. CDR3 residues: CASSEQGENQPQHF. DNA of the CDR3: TGTGCCAGCAGTGAACAAGGGGAAAATCAGCCCCAGCATTTT.